This TCR beta chain emerged from a study of control samples from healthy donors and cancer patients. This CDR3 is built from 16 residues. CDR1 SQVTM and CDR2 ANQGSEA come from the germline V gene. Germline trimming cut 5 bases from V and 3 bases from J; bases unmatched to any gene: 11. Assay: immunoSEQ multiplex PCR; the TCRdb copy retains only in-frame clones and omits some. The sample has about 94,000 clones; over 75% are singletons. Sequencing was done on a sample of blood. This receptor was obtained from a woman between 18 and 29 years old in good health. The chain employs TRBV29-1 and TRBJ2-2; 8 bases align to TRBD1. This CDR3 reads CSVRNPDRVDTGELFF. The CDR3 DNA follows: TGCAGCGTTCGAAACCCGGACAGGGTAGACACCGGGGAGCTGTTTTTT.